The T cell receptor (beta chain) under discussion was sequenced for a study of T cells in Graves' hyperthyroidism and ophthalmopathy. Overall study findings and caveats: Most thyroid-expanded clonotypes above 0.001 were also found in blood. Ophthalmopathy could be told apart from stable hyperthyroidism with a 13 V-J model.

Disease duration was under 3 months in the ophthalmopathy patients, who also had a Clinical Activity Score of at least 3 and a NOSPECS grade of at least 4. Patients showing uncontrolled infection, other autoimmune disease, pregnancy or lactation were ineligible. Germline assignment: CDR1 GTSNPN and CDR2 SVGIG (reference sequence). The CDR3 is made up of 11 amino acids. The ends were cut back, 0 bases at V and 9 bases at J, with 8 bases in the middle. This clonotype was seen many times. Its antigen is unidentified. TCR beta CDR3 regions were amplified from RNA transcripts. The HTBI primer set was used in a first-round RT-PCR of the TCR CDR3. MiXCR, run by TCRdb on the multiplex PCR reads, gives a single entry per CDR3 protein. Of hundreds of thousands of distinct CDR3 sequences in the sample, less than 20% were seen once.

The J gene is TRBJ1-2, the V gene TRBV30; D is ambiguous. Sample: blood. This TCR was sampled from a man aged 40-55 years with Graves' ophthalmopathy. The CDR3 region is CAWSVGSSYTF. CDR3 nucleotides: TGTGCCTGGAGTGTAGGGTCGAGCTACACCTTC.